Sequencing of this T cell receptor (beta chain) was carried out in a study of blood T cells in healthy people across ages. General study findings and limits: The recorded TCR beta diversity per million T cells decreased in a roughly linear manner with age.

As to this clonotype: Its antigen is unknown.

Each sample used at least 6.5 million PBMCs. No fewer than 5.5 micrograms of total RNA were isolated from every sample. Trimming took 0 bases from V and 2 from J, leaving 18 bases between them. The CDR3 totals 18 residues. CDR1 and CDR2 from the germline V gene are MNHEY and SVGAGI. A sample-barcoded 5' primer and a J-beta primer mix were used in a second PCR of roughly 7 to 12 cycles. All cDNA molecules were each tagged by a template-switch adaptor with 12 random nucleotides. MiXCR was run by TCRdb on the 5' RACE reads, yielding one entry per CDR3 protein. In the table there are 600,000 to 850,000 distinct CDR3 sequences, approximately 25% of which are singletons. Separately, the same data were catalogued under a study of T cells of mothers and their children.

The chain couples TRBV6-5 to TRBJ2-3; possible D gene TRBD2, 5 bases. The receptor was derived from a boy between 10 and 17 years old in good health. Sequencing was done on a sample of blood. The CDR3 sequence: CASSYSSYGSVFTDTQYF. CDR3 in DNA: TGTGCCAGCAGTTACTCCTCCTATGGGAGCGTCTTCACAGATACGCAGTATTTT.